These 13 T cell receptor beta chains were all obtained from the same sample, sequenced in a study of STAT5B mutations in CD4+ large granular lymphocyte leukemia. Produced via immunoSEQ multiplex PCR; TCRdb's table is partial and in-frame only. Here the sample spans nearly 45,000 clones, 80% to 90% being singletons. Material: CD4+ T cells from blood buffy coats. These receptors were collected from a human donor in good health.

The CDR3 DNA is TGTGCCAGTTCCCAACAGGGGGGGTTGGAGACCCAGTACTTC. It specifies CASSQQGGLETQYF. The chain joins TRBV19 to TRBJ2-5; D perhaps matches TRBD1 (8 bases). Trimming took off 8 bases at V and 5 bases at J, with 18 bases between the two ends. CDR3 length: 14 residues. Germline V CDR1 and CDR2: LNHDA, SQIVND (reference sequence).

The count of this clone is one. This chain connects TRBV25-1 to TRBJ2-7; D could derive from TRBD1 or TRBD2 (5 bases each). The CDR3 has 13 amino acids. Trimming stripped 4 bases from V and 10 bases from J, with 17 bases between. CDR1 MGHDK and CDR2 SYGVNS come from the germline V gene. Here the CDR3 reads CASSGGLGIPQYF. The CDR3 nucleotides read TGTGCCAGCAGTGGGGGGTTAGGTATTCCCCAGTACTTC.

This chain joins TRBV6-5 and TRBJ1-2, with a possible D match to TRBD1 (5 bases). The CDR3 loop spans 13 amino acids. The germline gives CDR1 MNHEY, CDR2 SVGAGI. The V and J ends lost 6 bases and 2 bases respectively, with 10 bases between them. Here the CDR3 reads CASSGTVNYGYTF. The DNA for the CDR3 is TGTGCCAGCAGCGGGACCGTCAACTATGGCTACACCTTC.

The chain has TRBV5-4 and TRBJ1-2; TRBD1 matches at 7 bases. Trimming cost V 2 bases and J 9 bases; bases outside gene matches: 7. CDR1 is SGHNT, CDR2 YYREEE, per germline (reference sequence). The CDR3 runs 13 residues. This CDR3 is CASSLERDSRYTF. As DNA, the CDR3 is TGTGCCAGCAGCTTAGAACGGGACAGTCGCTACACCTTC. The whole variable domain, remainder taken from reference TRBV5-4 and TRBJ1-2, is ETGVTQSPTHLIKTRGQQVTLRCSSQSGHNTVSWYQQALGQGPQFIFQYYREEENGRGNFPPRFSGLQFPNYSSELNVNALELDDSALYLCASSLERDSRYTFGSGTRLTVV.

This chain connects TRBV7-8 to TRBJ2-6, with D hard to call. This CDR3 contains 15 residues. The germline CDR1 and CDR2 sequences are SGHVS and FQNEAQ. V was trimmed by 4 bases and J by 4 bases, leaving 11 bases between them. As DNA, the CDR3 is TGTGCCAGCAGCTCTTACAGCAGGGGGGCCAACGTCCTGACTTTC. This encodes CASSSYSRGANVLTF. The full variable domain, completed using reference TRBV7-8 and TRBJ2-6, is GAGVSQSPRYKVAKRGQDVALRCDPISGHVSLFWYQQALGQGPEFLTYFQNEAQLDKSGLPSDRFFAERPEGSVSTLKIQRTQQEDSAVYLCASSSYSRGANVLTFGAGSRLTVL.

The rearrangement joins TRBV9 to TRBJ1-1; 7 nucleotides line up with TRBD1. Germline CDR1 and CDR2: SGDLS and YYNGEE. V shed 1 base, J shed 8 bases, and the junction held 5 bases outside the gene matches. This CDR3 is built from 13 residues. The chain's CDR3 is CASSVKWGQEAFF. CDR3 sequence (DNA): TGTGCCAGCAGCGTAAAGTGGGGACAGGAAGCTTTCTTT.

The chain recombines TRBV5-1 with TRBJ1-1; the D gene is possibly TRBD1 (6 bases). V lost 2 bases to trimming and J lost 4 bases, with 12 bases between them. This CDR3 has 14 residues. Germline V gene sequence: CDR1 SGHRS, CDR2 YFSETQ. In DNA form, the CDR3 reads TGCGCCAGCAGCTTACAGGGTTGGAGCACTGAAGCTTTCTTT. Translation gives CASSLQGWSTEAFF. Together with reference TRBV5-1 and TRBJ1-1, the CDR3 gives the full variable domain: KAGVTQTPRYLIKTRGQQVTLSCSPISGHRSVSWYQQTPGQGLQFLFEYFSETQRNKGNFPGRFSGRQFSNSRSEMNVSTLELGDSALYLCASSLQGWSTEAFFGQGTRLTVV.

The chain links TRBV9 to TRBJ2-1, with 7 bases matching TRBD2. CDR3 size: 14 residues. Germline assignment: CDR1 SGDLS and CDR2 YYNGEE. Losses at the gene ends were 4 bases for V and 7 bases for J; bases not matched to a gene: 8. CDR3 sequence: CASSTSGTKNEQFF. In nucleotides, the CDR3 is TGTGCCAGCAGCACAAGCGGGACCAAAAATGAGCAGTTCTTC.

The V gene is TRBV5-1, the J gene TRBJ2-1, with D perhaps matching TRBD2 (7 bases). The germline CDR1 and CDR2 sequences are SGHRS and YFSETQ. The CDR3 has 19 amino acids. The V end was cut by 1 base, the J end by 8 bases, with 28 bases between. The CDR3 DNA is TGCGCCAGCAGCTTGCCCCGGAGGGGGGCGGGAGTGAGTAGGGATGAGCAGTTCTTC. It codes for CASSLPRRGAGVSRDEQFF.

About this clone itself: Relative to the germline gene, one junction end is altered; a read error may explain this. The V and J genes are TRBV2 and TRBJ2-1; D is ambiguous. There are 15 residues in the CDR3. In germline, CDR1 is SNHLY, CDR2 FYNNEI. The CDR3 spells CASSEDHRRYNEQFF. CDR3 nucleotide sequence: TGTGCCAGCAGCGAAGACCATCGACGGTACAATGAGCAGTTCTTC.

The J gene is TRBJ1-2, the V gene TRBV7-8; D possibly corresponds to TRBD1 (5 bases). Trimming removed 5 bases at V and 4 bases at J, with 11 bases between. Germline V gives CDR1 SGHVS, CDR2 FQNEAQ. This CDR3 region has 13 residues. The CDR3 DNA reads TGTGCCAGCAGCACAAGGACATTCTATGGCTACACCTTC. Encoded protein: CASSTRTFYGYTF.

This clone has only one observation. The rearrangement links TRBV7-2 to TRBJ2-1; tentatively, D is TRBD2 (5 bases). The V gene's germline CDR1 is SGHTA and CDR2 FQGNSA. V lost 1 base and J lost 2, with 12 bases in between. The CDR3 has 16 residues. This CDR3 is CASSLVWSGTYNEQFF. The CDR3 DNA follows: TGTGCCAGCAGCTTAGTGTGGAGCGGTACCTACAATGAGCAGTTCTTC.

The chain employs TRBV25-1 and TRBJ2-1, with D perhaps matching TRBD1 (6 bases). The germline gives CDR1 MGHDK, CDR2 SYGVNS. The length of the CDR3 is 15 residues. Trimming took off 10 bases at V and 5 bases at J, with 21 bases between the two ends. The CDR3 region is CATREDEGVDNEQFF. CDR3 nucleotide sequence: TGTGCCACCAGAGAAGATGAGGGGGTAGACAATGAGCAGTTCTTC.